The T cell receptor beta chain described here comes from a study of blood T cell repertoires in COVID-19. At the level of the study: Specimens from acute and convalescent COVID-19 originated in the United States, Italy and Spain. PBMCs, B-cell-depleted T cells, or T cells provided the cDNA or gDNA that made up the material.

The authors' processing: It was from reference gene primer amplification that nucleated cell counts were estimated. Clones were sequenced by immunoSEQ multiplex PCR, and TCRdb holds only the in-frame ones, with some missing. V and J calls and clone size come straight from that table; D and trimming were deduced from the DNA. The data show approximately 68,000 clones, around 80% seen once. Germline V lookup: CDR1 MNHEY, CDR2 SMNVEV (reference sequence). The V end was cut by 3 bases, the J end by 0 bases, with 15 bases between. This CDR3 is built from 16 residues. Sequenced material: peripheral blood. The clonotype originates from a human donor in a cohort sampled during active COVID-19. The chain is built from TRBV27 and TRBJ2-7; the D gene is possibly TRBD1 (7 bases). CDR3 in DNA: TGTGCCAGCAGTTTTCAGGGGGGAGACTACTCCTACGAGCAGTACTTC. Protein sequence: CASSFQGGDYSYEQYF.